What follows are 10 T cell receptor beta chains derived from one specimen sequenced in a study of cytomegalovirus exposure and HLA in healthy donors. The PCR ran on 60 Vbeta and 13 Jbeta primers. Produced via immunoSEQ multiplex PCR; TCRdb's table is partial and in-frame only. Among about 200,000 clones, around 73% were seen once, and the ten largest hold around 3.9%. The specimen was PBMCs. The receptors here all came from a male donor in good health and CMV-seronegative.

The chain has TRBV29-1 and TRBJ1-5, with D possibly TRBD1 on 6 matching bases. The CDR3 sequence is 20 residues long. V was pared by 3 bases and J by 0 bases, with 27 bases between. CDR1 and CDR2 from the germline V gene are SQVTM and ANQGSEA. The CDR3 spells CSVDDGEGVAGAFSNQPQHF. For the CDR3, the DNA is TGCAGCGTTGATGACGGGGAAGGGGTCGCAGGGGCTTTTAGCAATCAGCCCCAGCATTTT.

V is TRBV7-2 and J is TRBJ2-1; 12 nucleotides align to TRBD2. V was pared by 1 base and J by 5 bases, with 9 bases of the junction left unmatched. Germline V gives CDR1 SGHTA, CDR2 FQGNSA. The CDR3 is made up of 18 amino acids. The CDR3: CASSLELAGGPLHNEQFF. The CDR3 nucleotides read TGTGCCAGCAGCTTAGAGCTAGCGGGAGGGCCCCTACACAATGAGCAGTTCTTC.

This clone appeared a single time. This sequence joins TRBV28 and TRBJ2-5; 10 positions agree with TRBD1. Looked up from germline, CDR1 is MDHEN and CDR2 is SYDVKM. V lost 5 bases and J lost 1; bases outside the gene matches: 4. The CDR3 is 15 residues long. The CDR3 protein is CASSPDRGAQETQYF. The CDR3 bases are TGTGCCAGCAGTCCGGACAGGGGGGCCCAAGAGACCCAGTACTTC.

This CDR3 is CAWSVDLTNEKLFF. In DNA form, the CDR3 reads TGTGCCTGGAGTGTCGACTTAACTAATGAAAAACTGTTTTTT. This chain joins TRBV30 and TRBJ1-4; the D is unclear. Trimming shortened V by 0 bases and J by 1 base, and 6 bases separated the two germline ends. Germline CDR1 is GTSNPN and CDR2 is SVGIG (reference sequence). There are 14 residues in the CDR3.

This clone was seen a handful of times. The chain couples TRBV7-9 to TRBJ2-5; D gene ambiguous. The CDR3 contains 15 residues. Trimming pared 2 bases from V and 5 bases from J, leaving 15 bases between. Germline V gives CDR1 SEHNR, CDR2 FQNEAQ (reference sequence). The CDR3 protein is CASSLRAFGWETQYF. CDR3 nucleotides: TGTGCCAGCAGCTTACGAGCGTTTGGGTGGGAGACCCAGTACTTC.

This clone was detected only a few times. The chain uses TRBV6-1 and TRBJ1-5; 7 bases match TRBD1. The CDR3 runs 15 residues. From germline, CDR1 is MNHNS and CDR2 SASEGT. V lost 4 bases, J lost 4 bases, and 7 bases stayed unmatched. CDR3 nucleotide sequence: TGTGCCAGCAGTGGAGTGACAGGGAAAAATCAGCCCCAGCATTTT. It specifies CASSGVTGKNQPQHF.

V and J are TRBV9 and TRBJ1-3, with TRBD1 as a possible D gene (5 bases). Germline values: CDR1 SGDLS, CDR2 YYNGEE. The CDR3 is 13 residues long. V was pared by 7 bases and J by 9 bases, with 17 bases between. CDR3 loop: CASQPRGVGTIYF. CDR3 sequence (DNA): TGTGCCAGCCAGCCTCGGGGGGTCGGCACCATATATTTT.

The rearrangement uses TRBV19 and TRBJ2-1; 10 nucleotides line up with TRBD1. J gave up 7 bases and V 4 bases, and 10 bases lay outside the gene matches. The CDR3 is made up of 16 amino acids. The germline V gene has CDR1 LNHDA and CDR2 SQIVND (reference sequence). The CDR3 sequence is CASSTFGGQGTNEQFF. The CDR3 bases are TGTGCCAGTAGTACCTTTGGGGGACAGGGGACGAATGAGCAGTTCTTC.

J is TRBJ1-3 and V is TRBV7-6; D is ambiguous. The length of the CDR3 is 17 residues. Trimming cost V 1 base and J 0 bases, with 13 bases left between them. CDR1 is SGHVS, CDR2 FNYEAQ, per germline. The CDR3 nucleotides read TGTGCCAGCAGCTTAGAAGCCCCAGGTGACTCTGGAAACACCATATATTTT. This sequence encodes CASSLEAPGDSGNTIYF.

The chain couples TRBV28 to TRBJ1-4, with D possibly TRBD1 on 6 matching bases. V gave up 1 base and J gave up 4 bases, with 13 bases separating them. Germline loops: CDR1 MDHEN, CDR2 SYDVKM. The CDR3 has 16 residues. The CDR3 sequence is CASSLLGGGGNEKLFF. The DNA for the CDR3 is TGTGCCAGCAGTTTATTAGGGGGAGGGGGTAATGAAAAACTGTTTTTT.